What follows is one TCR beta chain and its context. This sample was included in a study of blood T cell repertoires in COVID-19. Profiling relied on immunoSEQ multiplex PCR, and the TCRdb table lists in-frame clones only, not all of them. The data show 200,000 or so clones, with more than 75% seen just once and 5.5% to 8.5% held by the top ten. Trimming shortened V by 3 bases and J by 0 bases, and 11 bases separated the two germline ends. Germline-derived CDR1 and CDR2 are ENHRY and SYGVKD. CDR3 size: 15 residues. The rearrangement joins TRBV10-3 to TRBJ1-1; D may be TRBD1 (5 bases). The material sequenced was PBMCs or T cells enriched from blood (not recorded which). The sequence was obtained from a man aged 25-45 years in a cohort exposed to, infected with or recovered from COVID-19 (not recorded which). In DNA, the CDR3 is TGTGCCATCAGTGATCCCGGACAAATGAACACTGAAGCTTTCTTT. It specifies CAISDPGQMNTEAFF.